This T cell receptor (beta chain) appears in the sequencing data of a study of human T cells and chemical hapten exposure. Study-wide results and limits: After DPC sensitization, TCRs above 1 in 1000 frequency showed no change.

TCRdb analysed the RACE reads with MiXCR anew, one entry per CDR3 protein. The sample lists more than 70,000 distinct CDR3 sequences, about 8.6% occurring once. Time point reported: healthy volunteer bleed at 2 weeks. From whole blood left unfractionated, total RNA was extracted. Trimming took 2 bases from V and 0 from J, leaving 27 bases between them. This CDR3 spans 21 amino acids. Germline V gene sequence: CDR1 MDHEN, CDR2 SYDVKM. Turning to this clonotype: The antigen is not known.

The sequence derives from a female donor in good health. Some clones in this sample may be carry-over from other donors' samples. This chain joins TRBV28 and TRBJ2-3; a possible D gene is TRBD2 (6 bases). The specimen sequenced was whole blood. The CDR3 sequence is CASSLQIPIWEDNYSTDTQYF. CDR3 nucleotide sequence: TGTGCCAGCAGTTTACAAATTCCCATCTGGGAGGACAACTATAGCACAGATACGCAGTATTTT.